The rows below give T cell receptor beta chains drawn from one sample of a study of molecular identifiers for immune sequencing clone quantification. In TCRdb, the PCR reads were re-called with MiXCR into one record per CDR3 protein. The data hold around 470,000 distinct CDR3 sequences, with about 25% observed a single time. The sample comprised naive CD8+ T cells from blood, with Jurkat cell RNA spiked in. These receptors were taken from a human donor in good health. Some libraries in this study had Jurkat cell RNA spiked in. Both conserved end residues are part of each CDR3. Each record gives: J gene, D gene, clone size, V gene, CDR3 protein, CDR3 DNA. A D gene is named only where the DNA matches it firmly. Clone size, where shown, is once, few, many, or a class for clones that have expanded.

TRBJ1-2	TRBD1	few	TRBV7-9	CASSLLGQGGYTF	TGTGCCAGCAGCTTACTCGGACAGGGCGGCTACACCTTC
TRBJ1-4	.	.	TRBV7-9	CASSFGDGNEKLFF	TGTGCCAGCAGCTTCGGGGACGGCAATGAAAAACTGTTTTTT
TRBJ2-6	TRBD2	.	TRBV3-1	CASKQTSGTTGANVLTF	TGTGCCAGCAAACAGACTAGCGGGACTACTGGGGCCAACGTCCTGACTTTC
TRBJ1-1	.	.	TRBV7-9	CAGSLGFGTEAFF	TGTGCCGGCAGCTTAGGGTTCGGCACTGAAGCTTTCTTT
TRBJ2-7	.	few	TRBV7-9	CASSPVGQLGTYEQYF	TGTGCCAGCAGCCCCGTAGGCCAACTTGGGACCTACGAGCAGTACTTC
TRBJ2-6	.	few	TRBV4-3	CASSPGPNSGANVLTF	TGCGCCAGCAGCCCGGGACCGAACTCTGGGGCCAACGTCCTGACTTTC
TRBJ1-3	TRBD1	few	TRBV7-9	CASGDSRSGGTGNSGNTIYF	TGTGCCAGCGGGGATAGTCGCTCTGGGGGGACAGGGAACTCTGGAAACACCATATATTTT
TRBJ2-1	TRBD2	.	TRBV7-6	CASSRYGTSGSPSSYNEQFF	TGTGCCAGCAGCAGATATGGGACTAGCGGGAGCCCTTCCTCCTACAATGAGCAGTTCTTC
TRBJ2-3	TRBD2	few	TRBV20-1	CSAASTSSGYPTDTQYF	TGCAGTGCTGCTTCGACTAGTAGCGGGTATCCCACAGATACGCAGTATTTT
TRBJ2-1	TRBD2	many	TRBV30	CAWSRTRINEQFF	TGTGCCTGGAGCCGGACTAGGATAAATGAGCAGTTCTTC
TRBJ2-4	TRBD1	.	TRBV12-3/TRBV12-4	CASSPPGQFGKNIQSF	TGTGCCAGCAGTCCGCCGGGACAGTTCGGCAAAAACATTCAGTCCTTC
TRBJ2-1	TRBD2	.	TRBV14	CASSQIWASGSHEQFF	TGTGCCAGCAGCCAAATTTGGGCTAGCGGGTCACATGAGCAGTTCTTC
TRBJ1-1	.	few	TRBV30	CAWSAGDTEAFF	TGTGCCTGGAGTGCCGGGGACACTGAAGCTTTCTTT
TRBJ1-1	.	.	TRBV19	CASSIVGAMNTEAFF	TGTGCCAGTAGTATAGTGGGGGCTATGAACACTGAAGCTTTCTTT
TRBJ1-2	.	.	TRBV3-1	CASSQPGQNFKGGYTF	TGTGCCAGCAGCCAACCGGGACAAAATTTTAAAGGTGGCTACACCTTC
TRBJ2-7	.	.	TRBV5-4	CASGPDHSSCEQYF	TGTGCCAGCGGACCAGACCATAGCTCCTGCGAGCAGTACTTC
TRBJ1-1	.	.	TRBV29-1	CSVDPSGIMNTGAFF	TGCAGCGTCGATCCTTCAGGTATCATGAACACTGGAGCTTTCTTT
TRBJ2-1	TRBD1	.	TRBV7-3	CASSRGTGGDEQFF	TGTGCCAGCAGCCGGGGGACAGGGGGAGATGAGCAGTTCTTC
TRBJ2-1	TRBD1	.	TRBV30	CAWSGTASSYNEQFF	TGTGCCTGGAGCGGGACAGCAAGCTCCTACAATGAGCAGTTCTTC
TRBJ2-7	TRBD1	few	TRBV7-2	CASSPGQGALYEQYF	TGTGCCAGCAGCCCCGGACAGGGGGCGCTTTACGAGCAGTACTTC
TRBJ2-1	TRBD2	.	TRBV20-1	CSAIGLAGSYSYNEQFF	TGCAGTGCTATAGGACTAGCGGGGAGTTACTCCTACAATGAGCAGTTCTTC
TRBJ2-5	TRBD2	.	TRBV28	CASSFGLAEITRSEPQYF	TGTGCCAGCAGTTTCGGACTAGCGGAGATAACAAGGTCGGAGCCCCAGTACTTC
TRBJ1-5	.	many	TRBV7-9	CASSLDHQPQHF	TGTGCCAGCAGCTTAGACCATCAGCCCCAGCATTTT
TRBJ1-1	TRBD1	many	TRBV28	CASSGQGALNTEAFF	TGTGCCAGCAGCGGACAGGGGGCGTTGAACACTGAAGCTTTCTTT
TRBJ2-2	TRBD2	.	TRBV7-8	CASSFPSGGANPGELFF	TGTGCCAGCAGCTTCCCTAGCGGGGGGGCGAACCCCGGGGAGCTGTTTTTT
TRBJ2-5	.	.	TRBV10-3	CAISQYQETQYF	TGTGCCATCAGTCAGTACCAAGAGACCCAGTACTTC
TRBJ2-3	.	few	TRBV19	CASSIQDTQYF	TGTGCCAGTAGTATCCAGGATACGCAGTATTTT
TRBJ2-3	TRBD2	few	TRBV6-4	CASSDGGRAADTQYF	TGTGCCAGCAGTGACGGCGGGAGGGCCGCAGATACGCAGTATTTT
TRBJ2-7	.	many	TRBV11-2	CASSLTYRPYEQYF	TGTGCCAGCAGCTTAACCTACAGGCCCTACGAGCAGTACTTC
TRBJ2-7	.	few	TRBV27	CASSLLGSRDYEQYF	TGTGCCAGCAGTTTATTGGGCTCCCGAGACTACGAGCAGTACTTC
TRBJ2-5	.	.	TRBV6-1	CASSEVVLQETQYF	TGTGCCAGCAGTGAAGTGGTTCTCCAAGAGACCCAGTACTTC
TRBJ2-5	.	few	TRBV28	CASSMVSGAGRETQYF	TGTGCCAGCAGTATGGTTTCGGGAGCGGGCAGAGAGACCCAGTACTTC
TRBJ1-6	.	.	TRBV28	CASSLRGARAPLHF	TGTGCCAGCAGCCTCCGGGGGGCCCGGGCACCCCTCCACTTT
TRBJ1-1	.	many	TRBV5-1	CASSLIGPENTEAFF	TGCGCCAGCAGCTTGATAGGGCCGGAGAACACTGAAGCTTTCTTT
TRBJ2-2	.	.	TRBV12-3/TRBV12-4	CASSFIGPTGELFF	TGTGCCAGCAGTTTCATCGGTCCCACCGGGGAGCTGTTTTTT
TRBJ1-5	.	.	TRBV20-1	CSARPDTRAGSEGSNQPQHF	TGCAGTGCTAGACCCGATACAAGGGCCGGAAGCGAGGGTAGCAATCAGCCCCAGCATTTT
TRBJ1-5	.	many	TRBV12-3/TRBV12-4	CASRLENQPQHF	TGTGCCAGCAGGCTAGAGAATCAGCCCCAGCATTTT
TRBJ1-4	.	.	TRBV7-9	CARRRGGGGLNEKLFF	TGTGCCCGCAGGCGAGGCGGCGGGGGGCTGAATGAAAAGCTGTTTTTT
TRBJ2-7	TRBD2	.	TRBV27	CASSPRTSALSYEQYF	TGTGCCAGCAGTCCGCGGACTAGCGCTCTCTCCTACGAGCAGTACTTC
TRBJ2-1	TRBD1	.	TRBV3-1	CASSPAGGVNEQFF	TGTGCCAGCAGTCCCGCAGGGGGTGTCAATGAGCAGTTCTTC
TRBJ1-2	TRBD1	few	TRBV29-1	CSVVGQGFYEGYTF	TGCAGCGTTGTCGGACAGGGGTTCTATGAGGGCTACACCTTC
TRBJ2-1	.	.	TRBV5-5	CASSLDSAGPTYNEQFF	TGTGCCAGCAGCTTGGACTCGGCGGGTCCGACCTACAATGAGCAGTTCTTC
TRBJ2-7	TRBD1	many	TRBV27	CASSPGQGFEQYF	TGTGCCAGCAGCCCGGGACAGGGGTTCGAGCAGTACTTC
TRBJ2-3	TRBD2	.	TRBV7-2	CASSRSGTSGTTDTQYF	TGTGCCAGCAGCCGATCCGGGACTAGCGGGACTACAGATACGCAGTATTTT
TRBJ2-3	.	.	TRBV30	CAWRAPMSPSTDTQYF	TGTGCCTGGCGGGCCCCAATGAGCCCCAGCACAGATACGCAGTATTTT
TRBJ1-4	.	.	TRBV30	CAWSVLRPGEKLFF	TGTGCCTGGAGTGTACTCCGGCCGGGGGAAAAACTGTTTTTT
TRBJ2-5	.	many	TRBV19	CASSIGSAGTYQETQYF	TGTGCCAGTAGTATTGGATCGGCGGGGACTTACCAAGAGACCCAGTACTTC
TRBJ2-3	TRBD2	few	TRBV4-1	CASSQDKLAEDTDTQYF	TGCGCCAGCAGCCAAGATAAACTAGCGGAAGACACAGATACGCAGTATTTT
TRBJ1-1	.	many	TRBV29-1	CSVGGSLNTEAFF	TGCAGCGTTGGGGGGAGCTTGAACACTGAAGCTTTCTTT
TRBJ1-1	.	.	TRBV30	CAWSVVGNTEAFF	TGTGCCTGGAGTGTAGTAGGGAACACTGAAGCTTTCTTT
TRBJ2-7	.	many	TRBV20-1	CSARVLDSYEQYF	TGCAGTGCTAGAGTATTGGACTCCTACGAGCAGTACTTC
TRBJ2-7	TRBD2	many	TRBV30	CAWERELSYEQYF	TGTGCCTGGGAGCGGGAGTTGAGCTACGAGCAGTACTTC
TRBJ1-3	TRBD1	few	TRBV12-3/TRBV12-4	CASSFSGGRTSGNTIYF	TGTGCCAGCAGTTTCTCAGGGGGCCGAACCTCTGGAAACACCATATATTTT
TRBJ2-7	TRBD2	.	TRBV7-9	CASSSGLRHYEQYF	TGTGCCAGCAGCTCGGGACTAAGGCACTACGAGCAGTACTTC